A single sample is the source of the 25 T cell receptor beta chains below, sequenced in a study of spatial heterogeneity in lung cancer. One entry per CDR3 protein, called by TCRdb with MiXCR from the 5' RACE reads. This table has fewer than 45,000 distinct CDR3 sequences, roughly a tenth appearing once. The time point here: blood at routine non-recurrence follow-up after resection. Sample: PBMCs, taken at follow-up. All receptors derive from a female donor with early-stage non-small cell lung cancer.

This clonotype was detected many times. The CDR3 is CASSSNRVTTGELFF. CDR3 in DNA: TGTGCCAGCAGCTCAAACAGGGTAACCACCGGGGAGCTGTTTTTT. The chain carries TRBV11-3 and TRBJ2-2; D is possibly TRBD1 (6 bases). The CDR3 runs to 15 residues. Trimming removed 4 bases at V and 4 bases at J, with 13 bases between. Germline values: CDR1 SGHNT, CDR2 YENEEA.

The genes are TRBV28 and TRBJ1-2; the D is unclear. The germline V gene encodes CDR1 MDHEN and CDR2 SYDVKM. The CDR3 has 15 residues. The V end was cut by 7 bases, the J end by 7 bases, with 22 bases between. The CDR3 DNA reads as TGTGCCAGCAAGCCGCTGGACTATAATTCGGGTGGCTACACCTTC. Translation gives CASKPLDYNSGGYTF.

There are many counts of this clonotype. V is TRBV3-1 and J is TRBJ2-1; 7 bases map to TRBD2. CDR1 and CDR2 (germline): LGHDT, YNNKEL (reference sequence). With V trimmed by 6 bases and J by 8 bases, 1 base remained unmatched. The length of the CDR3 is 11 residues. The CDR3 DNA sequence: TGTGCCAGCAGTCTAGCGGATGAGCAGTTCTTC. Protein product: CASSLADEQFF.

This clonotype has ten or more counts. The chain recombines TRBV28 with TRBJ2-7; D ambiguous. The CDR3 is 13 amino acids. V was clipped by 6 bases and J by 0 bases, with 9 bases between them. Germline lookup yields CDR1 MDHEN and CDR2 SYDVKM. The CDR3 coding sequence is TGTGCCAGCAGGACGGTGAGCTCCTACGAGCAGTACTTC. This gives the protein CASRTVSSYEQYF.

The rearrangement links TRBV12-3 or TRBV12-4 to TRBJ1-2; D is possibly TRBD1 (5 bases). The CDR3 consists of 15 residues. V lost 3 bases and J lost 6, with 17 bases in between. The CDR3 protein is CASSFRRTLRDGYTF. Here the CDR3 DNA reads TGTGCCAGCAGTTTCCGTAGGACATTAAGGGATGGCTACACCTTC.

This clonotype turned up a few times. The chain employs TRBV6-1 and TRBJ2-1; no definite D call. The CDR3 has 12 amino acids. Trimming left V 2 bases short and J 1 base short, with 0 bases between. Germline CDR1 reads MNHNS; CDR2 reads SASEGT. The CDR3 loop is CASSESYNEQFF. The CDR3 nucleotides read TGTGCCAGCAGTGAATCCTACAATGAGCAGTTCTTC.

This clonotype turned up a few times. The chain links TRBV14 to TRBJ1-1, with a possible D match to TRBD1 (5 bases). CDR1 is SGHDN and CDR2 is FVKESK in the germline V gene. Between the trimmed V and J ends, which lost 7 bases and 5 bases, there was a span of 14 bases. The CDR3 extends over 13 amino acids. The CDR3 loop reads CASIRWGETEAFF. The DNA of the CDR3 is TGTGCCAGCATTCGGTGGGGGGAGACTGAAGCTTTCTTT.

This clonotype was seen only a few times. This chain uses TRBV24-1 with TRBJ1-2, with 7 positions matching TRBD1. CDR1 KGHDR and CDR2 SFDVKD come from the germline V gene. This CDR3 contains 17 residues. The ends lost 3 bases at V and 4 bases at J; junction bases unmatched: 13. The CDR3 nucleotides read TGTGCCACCAGTGATGCCGTGGACCGACAGGGACTCTATGGCTACACCTTC. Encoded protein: CATSDAVDRQGLYGYTF.

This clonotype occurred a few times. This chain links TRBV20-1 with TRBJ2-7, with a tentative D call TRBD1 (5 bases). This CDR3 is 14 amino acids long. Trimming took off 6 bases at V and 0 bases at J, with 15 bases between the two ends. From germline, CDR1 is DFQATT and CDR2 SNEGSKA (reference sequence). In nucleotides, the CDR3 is TGCAGTGCCCCAGGGTCCCGGAGCTCCTACGAGCAGTACTTC. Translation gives CSAPGSRSSYEQYF.

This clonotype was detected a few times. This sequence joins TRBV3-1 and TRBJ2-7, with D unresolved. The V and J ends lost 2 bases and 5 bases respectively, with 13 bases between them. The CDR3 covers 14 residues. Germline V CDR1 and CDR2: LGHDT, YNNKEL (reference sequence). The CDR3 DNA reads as TGTGCCAGCAGCCAAAAGGGCGGCGGACACGAGCAGTACTTC. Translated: CASSQKGGGHEQYF.

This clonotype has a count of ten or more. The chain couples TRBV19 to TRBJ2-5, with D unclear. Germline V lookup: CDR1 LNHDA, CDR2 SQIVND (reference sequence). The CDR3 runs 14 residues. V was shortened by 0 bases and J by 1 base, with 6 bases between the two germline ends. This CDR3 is CASSIDRSQETQYF. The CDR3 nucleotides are TGTGCCAGTAGTATAGATCGCAGCCAAGAGACCCAGTACTTC. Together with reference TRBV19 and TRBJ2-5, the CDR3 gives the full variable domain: DGGITQSPKYLFRKEGQNVTLSCEQNLNHDAMYWYRQDPGQGLRLIYYSQIVNDFQKGDIAEGYSVSREKKESFPLTVTSAQKNPTAFYLCASSIDRSQETQYFGPGTRLLVL.

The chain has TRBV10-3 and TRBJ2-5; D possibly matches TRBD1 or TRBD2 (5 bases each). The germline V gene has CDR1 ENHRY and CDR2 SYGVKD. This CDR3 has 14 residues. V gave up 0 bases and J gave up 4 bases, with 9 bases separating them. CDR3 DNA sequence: TGTGCCATCAGTGAGTCCCCAGGGAGAGAGACCCAGTACTTC. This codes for CAISESPGRETQYF.

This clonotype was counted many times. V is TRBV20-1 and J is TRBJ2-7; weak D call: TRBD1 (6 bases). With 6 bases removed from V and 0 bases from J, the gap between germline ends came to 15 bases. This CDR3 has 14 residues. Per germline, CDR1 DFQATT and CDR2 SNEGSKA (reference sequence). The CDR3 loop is CSALLRGSSYEQYF. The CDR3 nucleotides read TGCAGTGCCCTCCTGAGGGGGAGCTCCTACGAGCAGTACTTC.

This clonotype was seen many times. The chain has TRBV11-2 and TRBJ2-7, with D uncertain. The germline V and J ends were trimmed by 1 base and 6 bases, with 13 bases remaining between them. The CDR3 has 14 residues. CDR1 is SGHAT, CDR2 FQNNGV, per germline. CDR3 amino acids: CASSLGLRFGEQYF. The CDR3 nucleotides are TGTGCCAGCAGCTTAGGTCTACGGTTCGGCGAGCAGTACTTC.

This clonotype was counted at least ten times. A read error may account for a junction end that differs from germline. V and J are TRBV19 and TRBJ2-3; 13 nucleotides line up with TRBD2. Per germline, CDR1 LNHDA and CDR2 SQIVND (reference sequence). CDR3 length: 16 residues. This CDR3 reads CASSARTSGGTGTQYF. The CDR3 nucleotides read TGTGCCAGTAGTGCCCGGACTAGCGGGGGCACAGGTACGCAGTATTTT.

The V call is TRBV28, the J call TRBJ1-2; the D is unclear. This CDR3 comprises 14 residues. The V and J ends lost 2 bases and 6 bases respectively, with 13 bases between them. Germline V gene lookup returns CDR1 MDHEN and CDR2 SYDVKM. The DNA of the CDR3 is TGTGCCAGCAGTTTACCGGAGAGGGTAAATGGCTACACCTTC. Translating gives CASSLPERVNGYTF.

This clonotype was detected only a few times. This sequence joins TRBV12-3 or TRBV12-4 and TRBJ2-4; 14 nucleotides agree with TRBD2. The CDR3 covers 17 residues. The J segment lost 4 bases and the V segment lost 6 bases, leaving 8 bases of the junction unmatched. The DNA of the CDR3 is TGTGCCAGCAGCCCGGCTGGGACTAGCGGGGGTAAAAACATTCAGTACTTC. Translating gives CASSPAGTSGGKNIQYF.

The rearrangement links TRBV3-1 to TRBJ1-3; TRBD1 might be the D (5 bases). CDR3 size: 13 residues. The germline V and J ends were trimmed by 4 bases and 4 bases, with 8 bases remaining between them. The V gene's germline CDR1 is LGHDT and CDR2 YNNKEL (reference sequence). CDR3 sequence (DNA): TGTGCCAGCAGCCCATCAGGGGGAAACACCATATATTTT. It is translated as CASSPSGGNTIYF.

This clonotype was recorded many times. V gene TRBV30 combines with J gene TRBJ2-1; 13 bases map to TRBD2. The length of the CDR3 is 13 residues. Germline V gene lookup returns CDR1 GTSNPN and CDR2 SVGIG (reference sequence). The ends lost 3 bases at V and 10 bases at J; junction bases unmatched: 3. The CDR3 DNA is TGTGCCTGGAGCGGACTAGCGGGGGACGAGCAGTTCTTC. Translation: CAWSGLAGDEQFF.

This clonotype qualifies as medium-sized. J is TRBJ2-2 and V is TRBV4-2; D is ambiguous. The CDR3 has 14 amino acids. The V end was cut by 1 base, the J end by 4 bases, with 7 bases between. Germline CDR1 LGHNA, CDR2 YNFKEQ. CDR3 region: CASSQGTLTGELFF. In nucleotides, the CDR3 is TGTGCCAGCAGCCAAGGGACCCTCACCGGGGAGCTGTTTTTT.

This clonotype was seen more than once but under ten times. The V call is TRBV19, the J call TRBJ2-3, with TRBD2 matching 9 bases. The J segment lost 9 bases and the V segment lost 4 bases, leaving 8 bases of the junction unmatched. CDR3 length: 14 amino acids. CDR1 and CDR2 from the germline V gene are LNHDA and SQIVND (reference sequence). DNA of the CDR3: TGTGCCAGTAGTACATTGGGACTAGCTCGGACGCAGTATTTT. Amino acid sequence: CASSTLGLARTQYF.

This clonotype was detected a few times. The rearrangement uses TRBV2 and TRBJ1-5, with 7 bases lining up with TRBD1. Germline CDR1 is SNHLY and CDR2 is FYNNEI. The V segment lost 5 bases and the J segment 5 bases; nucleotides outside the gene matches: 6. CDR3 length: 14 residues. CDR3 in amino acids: CASSPGGYDQPQHF. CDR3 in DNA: TGTGCCAGCAGTCCAGGGGGTTATGATCAGCCCCAGCATTTT.

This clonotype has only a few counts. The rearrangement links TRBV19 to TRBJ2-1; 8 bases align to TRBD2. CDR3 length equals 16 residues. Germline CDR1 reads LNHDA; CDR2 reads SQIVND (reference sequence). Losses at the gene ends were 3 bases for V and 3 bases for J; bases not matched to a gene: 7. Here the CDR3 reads CASSILAGTSYNEQFF. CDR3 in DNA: TGTGCCAGTAGTATCCTCGCCGGGACTAGCTACAATGAGCAGTTCTTC.

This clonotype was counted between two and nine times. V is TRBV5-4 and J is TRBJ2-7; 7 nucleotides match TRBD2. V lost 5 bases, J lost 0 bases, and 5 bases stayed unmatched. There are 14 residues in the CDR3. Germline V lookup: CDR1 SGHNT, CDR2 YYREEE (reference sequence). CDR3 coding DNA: TGTGCCAGCAGGAGCGGGACGGACTCCTACGAGCAGTACTTC. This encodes CASRSGTDSYEQYF.

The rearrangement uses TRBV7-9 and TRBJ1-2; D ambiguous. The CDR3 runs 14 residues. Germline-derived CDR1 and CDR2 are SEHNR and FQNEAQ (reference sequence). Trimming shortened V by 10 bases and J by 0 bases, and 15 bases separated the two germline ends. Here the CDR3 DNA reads TGTGCCAATAGGCCCGGCCACTCTAACTATGGCTACACCTTC. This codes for CANRPGHSNYGYTF.